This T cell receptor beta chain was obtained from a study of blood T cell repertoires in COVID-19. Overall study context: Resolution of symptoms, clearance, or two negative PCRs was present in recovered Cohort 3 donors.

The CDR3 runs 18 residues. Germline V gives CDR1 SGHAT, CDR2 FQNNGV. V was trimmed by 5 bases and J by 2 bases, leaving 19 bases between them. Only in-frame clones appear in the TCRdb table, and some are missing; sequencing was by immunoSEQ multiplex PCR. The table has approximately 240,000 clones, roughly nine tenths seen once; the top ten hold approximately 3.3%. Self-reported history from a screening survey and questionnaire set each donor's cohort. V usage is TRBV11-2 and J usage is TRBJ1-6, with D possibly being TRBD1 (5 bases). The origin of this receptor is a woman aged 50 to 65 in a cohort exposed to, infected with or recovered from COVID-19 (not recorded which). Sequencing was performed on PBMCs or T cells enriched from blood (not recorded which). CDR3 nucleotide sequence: TGTGCCAGCAGCAATGGGAGGGCAGGGAGTACCTATAATTCACCCCTCCACTTT. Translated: CASSNGRAGSTYNSPLHF.